Shown below are 16 T cell receptor beta chains from a single sample sequenced in a study of CD8 T cells in Susac syndrome. With random hexamers, reverse transcription was performed on about 0.5 to 1 ug of RNA. One entry per CDR3 protein, called by TCRdb with MiXCR from the immunoSEQ multiplex PCR reads. The table includes 130,000 or so distinct CDR3 sequences, roughly 80% detected once. The sample comprised CD8+ T cells from PBMCs. Receptors originate from a human donor with multiple sclerosis.

The genes are TRBV6-1 and TRBJ2-7, with TRBD2 as a possible D gene (6 bases). Trimming pared 5 bases from V and 3 bases from J, leaving 11 bases between. The CDR3 loop spans 13 amino acids. Germline CDR1 and CDR2: MNHNS and SASEGT. CDR3 DNA: TGTGCCAGCAGTACACGGGGGTTCTACGAGCAGTACGTC. It is translated as CASSTRGFYEQYV.

This clonotype was seen a single time. The rearrangement uses TRBV15 and TRBJ2-2; D may be TRBD2 (5 bases). Germline V gene data show CDR1 as LNHNV and CDR2 as YYDKDF (reference sequence). This CDR3 region has 16 residues. V was trimmed by 0 bases and J by 4 bases, leaving 12 bases between them. CDR3: CATSRELLAFTGELFF. DNA of the CDR3: TGTGCCACCAGCAGAGAATTGCTAGCCTTCACCGGGGAGCTGTTTTTT.

The chain employs TRBV7-6 and TRBJ2-7, with a possible D match to TRBD2 (5 bases). The CDR3 has 15 amino acids. Germline CDR1 and CDR2: SGHVS and FNYEAQ. Trimming took 5 bases from V and 4 from J, leaving 18 bases between them. For the CDR3, the DNA is TGTGCCAGCAGCCCCGGGATTGGAGAAGGTTACGAGCAGTACTTC. Residues: CASSPGIGEGYEQYF. Using reference TRBV7-6 and TRBJ2-7 for the parts outside the CDR3, the full variable domain is GAGVSQSPRYKVTKRGQDVALRCDPISGHVSLYWYRQALGQGPEFLTYFNYEAQQDKSGLPNDRFSAERPEGSISTLTIQRTEQRDSAMYRCASSPGIGEGYEQYFGPGTRLTVT.

This chain links TRBV5-4 with TRBJ1-1; D perhaps matches TRBD1 (6 bases). From germline, CDR1 is SGHNT and CDR2 YYREEE (reference sequence). This CDR3 region has 16 residues. With 4 bases removed from V and 5 bases from J, the gap between germline ends came to 21 bases. CDR3 nucleotide sequence: TGTGCCAGCAGCCCGGAACCACAGGGAGAAGGAACTGAAGCTTTCTTT. This translates into CASSPEPQGEGTEAFF.

The rearrangement links TRBV9 to TRBJ1-1; the D gene is possibly TRBD1 (5 bases). Germline CDR1 reads SGDLS; CDR2 reads YYNGEE. Trimming cost V 0 bases and J 4 bases, with 7 bases left between them. The CDR3 contains 13 residues. CDR3 DNA: TGTGCCAGCAGCGTAGGAGGGACCACTGAAGCTTTCTTT. It specifies CASSVGGTTEAFF.

The chain has TRBV30 and TRBJ2-1, with D unresolved. V lost 4 bases and J lost 8, with 12 bases in between. This CDR3 is 12 amino acids long. Per the germline V gene, CDR1 is GTSNPN and CDR2 is SVGIG (reference sequence). Written as DNA, the CDR3 is TGTGCCTGGAATCCTGGCGGCGATGAGCAGTTCTTC. Protein: CAWNPGGDEQFF.

The chain is built from TRBV29-1 and TRBJ1-1; D perhaps matches TRBD1 (6 bases). CDR3 length: 13 residues. In germline, CDR1 is SQVTM, CDR2 ANQGSEA. Trimming removed 2 bases at V and 11 bases at J, with 18 bases between. In nucleotides, the CDR3 is TGCAGCGTTGAATTAAACGACAGGCGTTGGGCTTTCTTT. This translates into CSVELNDRRWAFF.

The genes are TRBV5-4 and TRBJ2-1; perhaps TRBD2 as D (5 bases). Looked up from germline, CDR1 is SGHNT and CDR2 is YYREEE (reference sequence). This CDR3 region has 16 residues. V was cut by 7 bases and J by 4 bases, with 21 bases left in between. The CDR3 DNA follows: TGTGCCAGCGGGCATGGAGCGGCGGACTCTTACAATGAGCAGTTCTTC. The encoded protein is CASGHGAADSYNEQFF.

The gene calls are TRBV7-9 and TRBJ2-3; 9 nucleotides align to TRBD2. Looked up from germline, CDR1 is SEHNR and CDR2 is FQNEAQ (reference sequence). CDR3 length equals 15 residues. V was clipped by 7 bases and J by 0 bases; unmatched bases: 5. DNA for the CDR3: TGTGCCAGCAAAGCGGGAGGATCTAGCACAGATACGCAGTATTTT. Its protein product is CASKAGGSSTDTQYF.

This chain uses TRBV11-3 with TRBJ1-4; TRBD1 agrees at 9 bases. Per the germline V gene, CDR1 is SGHNT and CDR2 is YENEEA. V trimming: 3 bases; J trimming: 8 bases; junction bases outside the gene matches: 4. The CDR3 length is 14 residues. The DNA of the CDR3 is TGTGCCAGCAGCTTCACAGGGGGCGAAGAAAAACTGTTTTTT. It is translated as CASSFTGGEEKLFF.

The genes are TRBV7-9 and TRBJ1-5; perhaps TRBD1 as D (5 bases). The CDR3 loop spans 14 amino acids. V lost 5 bases and J 3 bases, leaving 11 bases between the germline ends. Germline V gene data show CDR1 as SEHNR and CDR2 as FQNEAQ (reference sequence). CDR3: CASSAPGNNQPQHF. The CDR3 nucleotides read TGTGCCAGCAGCGCCCCAGGGAACAATCAGCCCCAGCATTTT.

This chain connects TRBV11-1 to TRBJ2-2; 9 bases align to TRBD2. The CDR3 consists of 20 residues. Germline CDR1 SGHAT, CDR2 FQDESV (reference sequence). V lost 4 bases to trimming and J lost 0 bases; unmatched junction nucleotides: 15. The CDR3 region is CASSWTLLAGQNPNTGELFF. The CDR3 DNA is TGTGCCAGCAGCTGGACCCTGCTAGCGGGACAAAACCCGAACACCGGGGAGCTGTTTTTT.

The V gene is TRBV27, the J gene TRBJ2-1, with unresolved D. Per germline, CDR1 MNHEY and CDR2 SMNVEV (reference sequence). The V gene lost 3 bases and the J gene lost 5 bases, with 11 bases spanning the gap. CDR3 length: 14 amino acids. The CDR3 bases are TGTGCCAGCAGTTTCGGTGGTACCCACAATGAGCAGTTCTTC. Protein: CASSFGGTHNEQFF.

The chain carries TRBV13 and TRBJ2-7; 7 positions agree with TRBD1. V shed 5 bases and J 5 bases; nucleotides not matched to a gene: 6. This CDR3 comprises 13 residues. The germline V gene has CDR1 PRHDT and CDR2 FYEKMQ (reference sequence). CDR3: CASSPEGADEQYF. The CDR3 region has the DNA TGTGCCAGCAGCCCCGAGGGGGCGGACGAGCAGTACTTC.

CDR3 sequence: CASSDNPLVWLSQPQHF. CDR3 coding DNA: TGTGCCAGCAGTGACAACCCGTTGGTGTGGTTGAGTCAGCCCCAGCATTTT. This rearrangement joins TRBV6-4 to TRBJ1-5, with no clear D. CDR1 MRHNA and CDR2 SNTAGT come from the germline V gene. V was clipped by 2 bases and J by 6 bases, with 20 bases between them. This CDR3 has 17 amino acids.

The V gene is TRBV4-2, the J gene TRBJ2-3; 10 nucleotides align to TRBD2. The CDR3 is made up of 16 amino acids. CDR1 and CDR2 (germline): LGHNA, YNFKEQ. J gave up 3 bases and V 3 bases, and 6 bases lay outside the gene matches. CDR3 nucleotides: TGTGCCAGCAGCCAGAAAGCGGGGGGGCCGACAGATACGCAGTATTTT. This translates into CASSQKAGGPTDTQYF.